This T cell receptor (beta chain) was identified during a study of cytotoxic CD8 clonotypes in ibrutinib-treated CLL. Overall study context: Researchers reported over nine relapsed/refractory and roughly 14 treatment-naive patients, fewer than 18 of them IGHV unmutated.

The V end was cut by 3 bases, the J end by 8 bases, with 18 bases between. CDR1 and CDR2 from the germline V gene are SQVTM and ANQGSEA. The CDR3 is 14 amino acids. Profiling relied on immunoSEQ multiplex PCR, and the TCRdb table lists in-frame clones only, not all of them. This table has 250,000 to 350,000 clones, approximately 76% appearing once. The chain couples TRBV29-1 to TRBJ2-3; weak D call: TRBD1 (6 bases). The sequence was collected from a human donor with chronic lymphocytic leukemia. Sequenced here: PBMCs, sampled at disease progression, from a patient treated with ibrutinib. CDR3 sequence reads: CSVDWDTGGGTQYF. CDR3 in DNA: TGCAGCGTTGATTGGGACACCGGCGGCGGTACGCAGTATTTT.